These T cell receptor beta chains were read from a single sample in a study of response to subunit inactivated influenza vaccine. TCRdb ran MiXCR on the RT-PCR reads and lists one entry per CDR3 protein. Of 610,000 or so distinct CDR3 sequences in the sample, 11% to 15% are singletons; the top ten hold 11%. Source: PBMCs from blood, taken 11 to 12 days after vaccination. Receptors were obtained from a man in his fifties or sixties who received an inactivated influenza vaccine. The CDR3 runs from the conserved cysteine through the conserved F or W. The D gene is left open where the match is weak. The size entry is marked missing in some rows and otherwise reads once, few, many or a size class.

V: TRBV5-1
D: NA
size: few
J: TRBJ1-2
DNA: TGCGCCAGCAGCTTGGCCGGGCAGGGTAACTATGGCTACACCTTC
CDR3: CASSLAGQGNYGYTF

V: TRBV11-2
D: TRBD1
size: NA
J: TRBJ2-7
DNA: TGTGCCAGCAGCCCGGACAGGGGCCGCTACGAGCAGTACTTC
CDR3: CASSPDRGRYEQYF

V: TRBV5-6
D: NA
size: few
J: TRBJ2-2
DNA: TGTGCCAGCAGCTTGTTAGGAGAGAACACCGGGGAGCTGTTTTTT
CDR3: CASSLLGENTGELFF

V: TRBV5-1
D: TRBD2
size: few
J: TRBJ2-1
DNA: TGCGCCAGCAGCTCTTGGACTAGCGGGAATATATACAATGAGCAGTTCTTC
CDR3: CASSSWTSGNIYNEQFF

V: TRBV28
D: NA
size: NA
J: TRBJ1-2
DNA: TGTGCCAGCAGTTTAAGTACACTTTACTATGGCTACACCTTC
CDR3: CASSLSTLYYGYTF

V: TRBV6-5
D: NA
size: few
J: TRBJ1-6
DNA: TGTGCCAGCAGTTACTTGAGCTCCTATAATTCACCCCTCCACTTT
CDR3: CASSYLSSYNSPLHF

V: TRBV29-1
D: NA
size: many
J: TRBJ2-1
DNA: TGCAGCGCCGACATCGGGACTTTTTACAATGAGCAGTTCTTC
CDR3: CSADIGTFYNEQFF

V: TRBV4-1
D: NA
size: NA
J: TRBJ1-3
DNA: TGCGCCAGCAGCCAAGTTTGGGGGGCTAATGGAAACACCATATATTTT
CDR3: CASSQVWGANGNTIYF

V: TRBV6-1
D: NA
size: NA
J: TRBJ1-5
DNA: TGTGCCAGCAGCAGGGGTGCAAGGGGCAATCAGCCCCAGCATTTT
CDR3: CASSRGARGNQPQHF

V: TRBV20-1
D: TRBD2
size: NA
J: TRBJ2-1
DNA: TGCAGTGCTAGAGATCCGGCGGGGGTTTACAATGAGCAGTTCTTC
CDR3: CSARDPAGVYNEQFF

V: TRBV10-3
D: NA
size: NA
J: TRBJ2-3
DNA: TGTGCCATCAGTGACGATAGGGATACGCAGTATTTT
CDR3: CAISDDRDTQYF

V: TRBV4-3
D: TRBD2
size: many
J: TRBJ2-1
DNA: TGCGCCAGCAGCCAAGATCTTACGTCTAGCGGAACAAATTACAATGAGCAGTTCTTC
CDR3: CASSQDLTSSGTNYNEQFF

V: TRBV6-1
D: NA
size: NA
J: TRBJ2-7
DNA: TGTGCCAGCAGTGATCGACAGTACGAGCACTACTTC
CDR3: CASSDRQYEHYF

V: TRBV7-9
D: NA
size: NA
J: TRBJ2-4
DNA: TGTGCCAGCAGCTTAGCGTCGGCAGATTCGATTCAGTACTTC
CDR3: CASSLASADSIQYF

V: TRBV7-6
D: NA
size: few
J: TRBJ2-5
DNA: TGTGCCAGCAGCTTAGCGGGGACCAACAAAGAGACCCAGTACTTC
CDR3: CASSLAGTNKETQYF

V: TRBV7-9
D: NA
size: few
J: TRBJ1-2
DNA: TGTGCCAGCAGCGGTTGGGGGCAAGGTGACTATGGCTACACCTTC
CDR3: CASSGWGQGDYGYTF

V: TRBV9
D: NA
size: many
J: TRBJ2-1
DNA: TGTGCCAGCAGCCCTTGGGCTAGCGAAGGCAATGAGCAGTTCTTC
CDR3: CASSPWASEGNEQFF

V: TRBV2
D: NA
size: NA
J: TRBJ2-5
DNA: TGTGCCAGCACCCGGGACGGAACACAAGAGACCCAGTACTTC
CDR3: CASTRDGTQETQYF

V: TRBV7-2
D: TRBD2
size: NA
J: TRBJ2-3
DNA: TGTGCCAGCAGCTTTAACCCAGCGGGGGCAACAGATACGCAGTATTTT
CDR3: CASSFNPAGATDTQYF

V: TRBV7-8
D: TRBD1
size: few
J: TRBJ2-7
DNA: TGTGCCAGCACCCAACAGGGGTGGTACGAGCAGTACTTC
CDR3: CASTQQGWYEQYF

V: TRBV20-1
D: NA
size: NA
J: TRBJ2-1
DNA: TGCAGTGCTAGAGATGTTAGGAGGGATCAATACAATGAGCAGTTCTTC
CDR3: CSARDVRRDQYNEQFF

V: TRBV7-2
D: NA
size: NA
J: TRBJ1-1
DNA: TGTGCCAGCAGCTCCTCCCTCTTCCTCCGCGGCGCTGAAGCTTTCTTT
CDR3: CASSSSLFLRGAEAFF

V: TRBV5-1
D: NA
size: many
J: TRBJ1-2
DNA: TGCGCCAGCAGCCCGAGCGGGGGTAACTATGGCTACACCTTC
CDR3: CASSPSGGNYGYTF

V: TRBV2
D: TRBD1
size: few
J: TRBJ2-1
DNA: TGTGCCAGCAGTGATCCCGGGACAGGGAGGTCCAATGAGCAGTTCTTC
CDR3: CASSDPGTGRSNEQFF

V: TRBV20-1
D: TRBD2
size: few
J: TRBJ2-1
DNA: TGCAGTGCTATAAGACTAGCGGGATCCTACAATGAGCAGTTCTTC
CDR3: CSAIRLAGSYNEQFF

V: TRBV20-1
D: NA
size: NA
J: TRBJ2-3
DNA: TGCAGTGCCCAGAGAGAGGGCGCAAACACAGATACGCAGTATTTT
CDR3: CSAQREGANTDTQYF

V: TRBV5-1
D: TRBD1
size: NA
J: TRBJ2-3
DNA: TGCGCCAGCAGCTTGGGACAGGGCGTGATGATAAGGGCAGATACGCAGTATTTT
CDR3: CASSLGQGVMIRADTQYF

V: TRBV7-7
D: TRBD1
size: NA
J: TRBJ2-7
DNA: TGTGCTAGCAGCCCCGGGACAGGGAGAACCTACGAGCAGTACTTC
CDR3: CASSPGTGRTYEQYF

V: TRBV4-1
D: NA
size: NA
J: TRBJ2-7
DNA: TGCGCCAGCAGTCGGAGACAGGCCGCCTACGAGCAGTACTTC
CDR3: CASSRRQAAYEQYF

V: TRBV7-9
D: NA
size: few
J: TRBJ2-7
DNA: TGTGCCAGCAGCGGATACATGGGATTCTACGAGCAGTACTTC
CDR3: CASSGYMGFYEQYF

V: TRBV5-1
D: TRBD1
size: few
J: TRBJ2-2
DNA: TGCGCCAGCAGCCTACGGGACAGGGCAACCGGGGAGCTGTTTTTT
CDR3: CASSLRDRATGELFF

V: TRBV7-2
D: NA
size: few
J: TRBJ1-5
DNA: TGTGCCAGCTCAGGGATCAACCAGCCCCAGCATTTT
CDR3: CASSGINQPQHF

V: TRBV12-3/TRBV12-4
D: NA
size: few
J: TRBJ2-1
DNA: TGTGCCAGCAGTTTAGCCGTGGGGTACAATGAGCAGTTCTTC
CDR3: CASSLAVGYNEQFF

V: TRBV20-1
D: NA
size: few
J: TRBJ2-5
DNA: TGCAGTGCTATAACAGGGACGCGCCAAGAGACCCAGTACTTC
CDR3: CSAITGTRQETQYF

V: TRBV20-1
D: NA
size: NA
J: TRBJ2-7
DNA: TGCAGTGCTAGGCGTCGCGGGGAAACCTACGAGCAGTACTTC
CDR3: CSARRRGETYEQYF

V: TRBV12-3/TRBV12-4
D: TRBD1
size: NA
J: TRBJ2-5
DNA: TGTGCCAGCAGTTTTTTGGGACAGGCAATTCAGACCCAGTACTTC
CDR3: CASSFLGQAIQTQYF

V: TRBV12-3/TRBV12-4
D: TRBD1
size: few
J: TRBJ1-4
DNA: TGTGCCAGCAGTGGGGACAGGGGAGAAAAACTGTTTTTT
CDR3: CASSGDRGEKLFF